Listed here are 30 T cell receptor beta chains from one sample, sequenced in a study of cytomegalovirus exposure and HLA in healthy donors. In the PCR, 60 Vbeta and 13 Jbeta primers were used. Assay: immunoSEQ multiplex PCR; the TCRdb copy retains only in-frame clones and omits some. The sample has some 170,000 clones; nearly 80% are singletons. The source material was PBMCs. All receptors come from a young man in good health and CMV-seropositive.

The chain joins TRBV19 to TRBJ1-5; 9 bases match TRBD1. The length of the CDR3 is 18 residues. The V gene end was trimmed by 0 bases and the J gene end by 1 base; junction bases not matched to a gene: 7. The germline V gene has CDR1 LNHDA and CDR2 SQIVND (reference sequence). CDR3 bases: TGTGCCAGTAGTATAGATCGGGACAGGGATTTGAGCAATCAGCCCCAGCATTTT. Translation: CASSIDRDRDLSNQPQHF.

The DNA for the CDR3 is TGTGCCAGCAGCGACTACAGGGAGCACCAAGAGACCCAGTACTTC. Residues: CASSDYREHQETQYF. The V call is TRBV5-4, the J call TRBJ2-5; TRBD1 is a possible D gene (6 bases). Germline CDR1 and CDR2: SGHNT and YYREEE (reference sequence). V lost 4 bases and J 0 bases, leaving 13 bases between the germline ends. The CDR3 spans 15 residues.

The rearrangement links TRBV6-1 to TRBJ2-1; 7 nucleotides line up with TRBD2. The germline V gene encodes CDR1 MNHNS and CDR2 SASEGT. The CDR3 runs to 15 residues. Unmatched junction bases numbered 4, after V lost 4 bases and J lost 1 base. The CDR3 nucleotides read TGTGCCAGCAGTGGTCTAGCGGCTTCCTACAATGAGCAGTTCTTC. Protein sequence: CASSGLAASYNEQFF.

The rearrangement links TRBV2 to TRBJ2-7, with 13 bases fitting TRBD2. The germline V gene has CDR1 SNHLY and CDR2 FYNNEI. The CDR3 length is 14 residues. The ends lost 4 bases at V and 11 bases at J; junction bases unmatched: 8. The CDR3 loop is CASSAGLAGNSEYF. The CDR3 nucleotides read TGTGCCAGCAGTGCGGGACTAGCGGGGAATTCTGAGTACTTC.

This chain links TRBV19 with TRBJ1-2; tentatively, D is TRBD1 (6 bases). The CDR3 spans 15 residues. V lost 7 bases and J lost 4, with 19 bases in between. Per the germline V gene, CDR1 is LNHDA and CDR2 is SQIVND (reference sequence). The CDR3 region has the DNA TGTGCCAGTAATTGGTTGGGGGCCATCGGCTATGGCTACACCTTC. Translated, it gives CASNWLGAIGYGYTF.

The chain couples TRBV27 to TRBJ1-2, with 9 bases identical to TRBD1. The CDR3 has 13 amino acids. The germline gives CDR1 MNHEY, CDR2 SMNVEV (reference sequence). Trimming at V came to 6 bases and at J to 7 bases, leaving 6 bases not matched to a gene. DNA for the CDR3: TGTGCCAGCAGCACGGACAGGGGCGGTGGCTACACCTTC. Translation: CASSTDRGGGYTF.

The CDR3 DNA sequence: TGTGCCATCAGTGAGCGGGGACTTGCAACTAATGAAAAACTGTTTTTT. This codes for CAISERGLATNEKLFF. The gene calls are TRBV10-3 and TRBJ1-4; D is perhaps TRBD1 (5 bases). Germline lookup yields CDR1 ENHRY and CDR2 SYGVKD. The CDR3 consists of 16 residues. Trimming cost V 2 bases and J 0 bases, with 10 bases left between them.

The chain is built from TRBV4-1 and TRBJ2-1, with 9 nucleotides matching TRBD2. Germline trimming cut 0 bases from V and 1 base from J; bases unmatched to any gene: 7. The CDR3 runs 18 residues. The germline V gene encodes CDR1 MGHRA and CDR2 YSYEKL. CDR3 region: CASSQDRLAELSYNEQFF. The CDR3, as DNA: TGCGCCAGCAGCCAAGACCGACTAGCGGAGTTATCCTACAATGAGCAGTTCTTC.

This chain uses TRBV25-1 with TRBJ1-5; D is uncertain. V dropped 1 base and J dropped 9 bases, with 16 bases sitting between them. This CDR3 spans 15 amino acids. CDR1 and CDR2 (germline): MGHDK, SYGVNS. The CDR3 DNA sequence: TGTGCCAGCAGTGAATCGTCTGGGTCCGGAGGGCCCCAGCATTTT. It yields the protein CASSESSGSGGPQHF.

V is TRBV4-1 and J is TRBJ1-1; 10 nucleotides align to TRBD1. CDR3 size: 15 residues. V dropped 3 bases and J dropped 4; count of bases not matched to a gene: 5. The germline V gene has CDR1 MGHRA and CDR2 YSYEKL. The DNA of the CDR3 is TGCGCCAGCAGCCATAAAAGGACAGGGGGCACTGAAGCTTTCTTT. Encoded protein: CASSHKRTGGTEAFF.

The V gene is TRBV2, the J gene TRBJ1-4; 8 positions agree with TRBD1. J lost 4 bases, V lost 9 bases, and 10 bases had no gene match. Germline lookup yields CDR1 SNHLY and CDR2 FYNNEI. The CDR3 has 15 residues. The CDR3 is CARGTGIRNNEKLFF. In DNA form, the CDR3 reads TGTGCCAGAGGGACAGGTATACGGAATAATGAAAAACTGTTTTTT.

The V gene is TRBV9, the J gene TRBJ1-2; 9 positions match TRBD1. This CDR3 has 15 amino acids. The V and J ends lost 3 bases and 4 bases, in that order; junction bases with no gene match: 7. CDR1 and CDR2 from the germline V gene are SGDLS and YYNGEE. Here the CDR3 reads CASSASTGGGYGYTF. As DNA, the CDR3 is TGTGCCAGCAGCGCCTCTACAGGGGGCGGCTATGGCTACACCTTC.

The V gene is TRBV5-3, the J gene TRBJ2-2, with D possibly matching TRBD2 (6 bases). TRBV5-3 falls under the ORF class, with uncertain function. Deletions cut 6 bases from V and 4 bases from J, with 13 bases between. This CDR3 contains 14 residues. CDR3 nucleotide sequence: TGTGCCAGAATTGTCGGGGGAAGCACCGGGGAGCTGTTTTTT. Residues: CARIVGGSTGELFF.

The rearrangement links TRBV6-5 to TRBJ2-1; D may be TRBD1 (5 bases). The germline V gene encodes CDR1 MNHEY and CDR2 SVGAGI. The CDR3 runs 13 residues. Between the trimmed V and J ends, which lost 5 bases and 8 bases, there was a span of 13 bases. This chain's CDR3 is CASSPRVRDEQFF. CDR3 in DNA: TGTGCCAGCAGTCCACGGGTCAGGGATGAGCAGTTCTTC.

This clone was recorded a few times. V and J are TRBV2 and TRBJ1-3; 7 bases fit TRBD1. Losses at the gene ends were 7 bases for V and 7 bases for J; bases not matched to a gene: 13. This CDR3 spans 15 amino acids. Germline V CDR1 and CDR2: SNHLY, FYNNEI. The DNA of the CDR3 is TGTGCCAGCAATCCCACAGGGGTTCCAGGGAACACCATATATTTT. Its protein is CASNPTGVPGNTIYF.

This clone was observed a handful of times. The chain recombines TRBV7-8 with TRBJ2-1; 9 nucleotides line up with TRBD1. The J segment lost 5 bases and the V segment lost 6 bases, leaving 8 bases of the junction unmatched. Germline assignment: CDR1 SGHVS and CDR2 FQNEAQ. The CDR3 totals 15 residues. This chain's CDR3 is CASRLQGARNNEQFF. The CDR3 DNA follows: TGTGCCAGCAGGTTACAGGGGGCCCGAAACAATGAGCAGTTCTTC.

This sequence joins TRBV9 and TRBJ2-2; weak D call: TRBD1 (5 bases). The CDR3 has 13 amino acids. The V gene lost 1 base and the J gene lost 4 bases, with 5 bases spanning the gap. Germline CDR1 and CDR2: SGDLS and YYNGEE. The CDR3 coding sequence is TGTGCCAGCAGCGTACAGGGCACCGGGGAGCTGTTTTTT. Translated, it gives CASSVQGTGELFF.

This chain uses TRBV12-1 with TRBJ2-7; TRBD2, the table's D call, was not compared with the DNA. TRBV12-1 is noted as a pseudogene. CDR3 length: 12 residues. DNA for the CDR3: TGTGCCAGCAGCCCGAGCTCCTACGAGCAGTACTTC. It yields the protein CASSPSSYEQYF.

This chain links TRBV2 with TRBJ1-2, with no clear D. Germline CDR1 and CDR2: SNHLY and FYNNEI. The V end was cut by 5 bases, the J end by 12 bases, with 16 bases between. The CDR3 consists of 12 residues. This CDR3 is CASSSLPQADTF. The CDR3 nucleotides read TGTGCCAGCAGTTCCCTCCCTCAAGCCGACACCTTC.

About this clone: The same CDR3 can be traced to other DNA sequences in this sample. The chain has TRBV7-3 and TRBJ1-2, with 9 positions matching TRBD1. CDR3 length equals 13 residues. Germline V gene data show CDR1 as SGHTA and CDR2 as FQGTGA. With 3 bases clipped from V and 5 bases from J, the junction kept 1 base outside the gene matches. The CDR3 DNA sequence: TGTGCCAGCAGCTTCGGGACAGGGTATGGCTACACCTTC. Its translation is CASSFGTGYGYTF.

The genes are TRBV7-2 and TRBJ2-1; D may be TRBD1 (5 bases). This CDR3 is 14 amino acids long. From germline, CDR1 is SGHTA and CDR2 FQGNSA. Trimming took off 8 bases at V and 8 bases at J, with 19 bases between the two ends. CDR3 sequence (DNA): TGTGCCAGCTGTCCGTCCAGGGCTTGTGATGAGCAGTTCTTC. This gives the protein CASCPSRACDEQFF.

This clone was counted only a few times. The rearrangement uses TRBV19 and TRBJ1-2, with D hard to call. The CDR3 is 12 amino acids. The germline V gene has CDR1 LNHDA and CDR2 SQIVND (reference sequence). V shed 5 bases and J shed 2 bases, with 6 bases lying between them. In DNA, the CDR3 is TGTGCCAGTAGTGCTAGGAACTATGGCTACACCTTC. It encodes CASSARNYGYTF.

This clone was counted only a few times. The chain couples TRBV5-1 to TRBJ2-7; 16 bases map to TRBD2. This CDR3 is built from 18 residues. Germline V gene sequence: CDR1 SGHRS, CDR2 YFSETQ. Trimming took 0 bases from V and 2 from J; bases not matched to a gene: 5. This CDR3 is CASSLGGTSGRGTYEQYF. Written as DNA, the CDR3 is TGCGCCAGCAGCTTGGGCGGGACTAGCGGGAGGGGGACCTACGAGCAGTACTTC.

This sequence joins TRBV25-1 and TRBJ1-2, with TRBD1 identical over 9 bases. The V segment lost 3 bases and the J segment 6 bases; nucleotides outside the gene matches: 5. The CDR3 has 14 amino acids. Germline V gene data show CDR1 as MGHDK and CDR2 as SYGVNS. In DNA form, the CDR3 reads TGTGCCAGCAGTGAGGCGGGACAGGGAAATGGCTACACCTTC. Translation: CASSEAGQGNGYTF.

This clone has just a few counts. The rearrangement joins TRBV27 to TRBJ2-2; 10 bases map to TRBD1. The CDR3 runs to 17 residues. The ends lost 6 bases at V and 3 bases at J; junction bases unmatched: 10. Germline CDR1 MNHEY, CDR2 SMNVEV (reference sequence). The CDR3 protein is CASSRPTGTGDTGELFF. The CDR3 DNA is TGTGCCAGCAGCCGACCTACCGGGACAGGGGACACCGGGGAGCTGTTTTTT.

CDR3 nucleotide sequence: TGCAGCGATAGGGGACAGGGCTCCTATGGCTACACCTTC. This encodes CSDRGQGSYGYTF. The rearrangement uses TRBV29-1 and TRBJ1-2, with 9 bases aligning to TRBD1. Germline CDR1 and CDR2: SQVTM and ANQGSEA. CDR3 size: 13 residues. J lost 4 bases, V lost 7 bases, and 7 bases had no gene match.

The chain joins TRBV7-8 to TRBJ2-1; D may be TRBD2 (6 bases). V was shortened by 5 bases and J by 6 bases, with 14 bases between the two germline ends. Looked up from germline, CDR1 is SGHVS and CDR2 is FQNEAQ. This CDR3 has 14 residues. The CDR3 region has the DNA TGTGCCAGCAGCGGGACTTCCCTCGGCAATGAGCAGTTCTTC. It yields the protein CASSGTSLGNEQFF.

The chain uses TRBV14 and TRBJ1-6; no firm D call. The CDR3 loop spans 14 amino acids. CDR1 is SGHDN, CDR2 FVKESK, per germline. Trimming pared 0 bases from V and 9 bases from J, leaving 9 bases between. The CDR3 region has the DNA TGTGCCAGCAGCCAAGATGCCAGTGCTTCACCCCTCCACTTT. Its protein is CASSQDASASPLHF.

To note about this clone: One end of the junction fails to match germline, which may point to a read error. The chain is built from TRBV5-1 and TRBJ1-2, with a tentative D call TRBD1 (6 bases). Germline-derived CDR1 and CDR2 are SGHRS and YFSETQ. There are 12 residues in the CDR3. The DNA of the CDR3 is TGCGCCAGCAGCTTTGACAGGTCTGGCTGCACCTTC. This codes for CASSFDRSGCTF.

This clone was detected only once. The chain links TRBV6-1 to TRBJ2-5, with a weak D call TRBD1 (6 bases). The CDR3 length is 14 residues. Per the germline V gene, CDR1 is MNHNS and CDR2 is SASEGT. Between the trimmed V and J ends, which lost 5 bases and 4 bases, there was a span of 14 bases. CDR3 protein: CASSFNRVRETQYF. The CDR3 region has the DNA TGTGCCAGCAGTTTTAACAGGGTACGAGAGACCCAGTACTTC.